This T cell receptor beta chain appears in the sequencing data of a study of blood T cells in healthy people across ages. As concerns this clonotype: Its antigen is as yet unknown.

This CDR3 has 17 residues. CDR1 is MNHNS, CDR2 SASEGT, per germline. V lost 0 bases to trimming and J lost 7 bases, with 22 bases between them. Peripheral blood from each donor was collected in a volume of roughly 9.2 milliliters. Primed by a sample-barcoded 5' primer and a J-beta primer mix, a second PCR proceeded for 7 to 11 cycles. A tag from a template-switch adaptor with 12 random nucleotides marked each cDNA molecule. All samples yielded 3 million or more CDR3-containing paired-end reads. TCRdb used MiXCR to reprocess the 5' RACE reads, holding one entry per CDR3 protein. This table holds approximately 1,100,000 distinct CDR3 sequences, 45% found once. Broader study findings: Naive CD4+ cell counts and diversity both ran higher in long-lived than in aged donors.

Material for sequencing was blood. The chain links TRBV6-1 to TRBJ2-7; perhaps TRBD2 as D (6 bases). This clonotype was sampled from a woman in her sixties in good health. The CDR3 region is CASSEANLPGLVDEQYF. The CDR3 bases are TGTGCCAGCAGTGAAGCAAACCTACCGGGACTGGTGGATGAGCAGTACTTC.